This T cell receptor (beta chain) appears in the sequencing data of a study of technical replicates of blood from several donors. Sequencing used immunoSEQ multiplex PCR; TCRdb keeps in-frame clones, though not all of them. The sample records about 15,000 clones, roughly 89% being singletons. Germline V gene lookup returns CDR1 SGHRS and CDR2 YFSETQ. The CDR3 totals 14 residues. Trimming removed 0 bases from V and 0 bases from J, with 5 bases in between. This clone was counted once. Sequenced sample: PBMCs. V is TRBV5-1 and J is TRBJ2-3, with D perhaps matching TRBD1 (5 bases). This TCR was recovered from a human donor in good health. As DNA, the CDR3 is TGCGCCAGCAGCTTGGGGGGCAGCACAGATACGCAGTATTTT. As protein: CASSLGGSTDTQYF.